What follows are 6 T cell receptor beta chains derived from one specimen sequenced in a study of blood T cell repertoires in COVID-19. Sequencing was performed with immunoSEQ multiplex PCR; in TCRdb, only in-frame clones are kept and a portion is missing. The table has tens of thousands of clones, approximately 88% seen once. The sequencing input was peripheral blood. The receptors were gathered from a man aged 60-69 years with COVID-19, enrolled during active disease.

The J gene is TRBJ1-3, the V gene TRBV2; 9 bases fit TRBD1. Germline V gives CDR1 SNHLY, CDR2 FYNNEI. V trimming: 5 bases; J trimming: 4 bases; junction bases outside the gene matches: 6. This CDR3 is 15 amino acids long. CDR3 loop: CASSQPGQGGNTIYF. The CDR3 coding sequence is TGTGCCAGCAGTCAACCGGGACAGGGAGGAAACACCATATATTTT.

The genes are TRBV14 and TRBJ2-3; possible D gene TRBD1, 5 bases. Germline V gives CDR1 SGHDN, CDR2 FVKESK. The CDR3 length is 15 residues. V shed 0 bases and J shed 3 bases, with 10 bases lying between them. The CDR3 spells CASSQDRAVTDTQYF. Written as DNA, the CDR3 is TGTGCCAGCAGCCAAGACAGGGCTGTTACAGATACGCAGTATTTT.

The V gene is TRBV2, the J gene TRBJ2-7; D unclear. CDR1 and CDR2 (germline): SNHLY, FYNNEI. CDR3 length: 12 amino acids. V dropped 5 bases and J dropped 3 bases, with 8 bases sitting between them. The CDR3 coding sequence is TGTGCCAGCAGTTCTTATATCTACGAGCAGTACTTC. Protein sequence: CASSSYIYEQYF. The full variable domain, completed using reference TRBV2 and TRBJ2-7, is EPEVTQTPSHQVTQMGQEVILRCVPISNHLYFYWYRQILGQKVEFLVSFYNNEISEKSEIFDDQFSVERPDGSNFTLKIRSTKLEDSAMYFCASSSYIYEQYFGPGTRLTVT.

The chain joins TRBV5-5 to TRBJ2-7; maybe TRBD1 (5 bases). Germline values: CDR1 SGHKS, CDR2 YYEKEE (reference sequence). Trimming removed 0 bases from V and 0 bases from J, with 10 bases in between. The CDR3 consists of 15 residues. CDR3 sequence reads: CASSLGQSTSYEQYF. The DNA of the CDR3 is TGTGCCAGCAGCTTGGGACAGTCCACCTCCTACGAGCAGTACTTC.

The chain combines TRBV6-5 with TRBJ1-4; D remains unclear. Germline CDR1 reads MNHEY; CDR2 reads SVGAGI. V was pared by 4 bases and J by 5 bases, with 11 bases between. The CDR3 totals 14 residues. The CDR3 DNA is TGTGCCAGCAGTTTGGCACGACTGAATGAAAAACTGTTTTTT. Its protein is CASSLARLNEKLFF.

The V and J genes are TRBV5-1 and TRBJ2-1; 14 bases are shared with TRBD2. CDR1 SGHRS and CDR2 YFSETQ come from the germline V gene. The V gene end was trimmed by 2 bases and the J gene end by 9 bases; junction bases not matched to a gene: 7. The CDR3 loop spans 16 amino acids. The CDR3 nucleotides are TGCGCCAGCAGCTTTGGGACTAGCGGGAGAGACGGTGAGCAGTTCTTC. Amino acid sequence: CASSFGTSGRDGEQFF.